This TCR beta chain was captured in a study of T cell repertoires in cytomegalovirus infection. Study in general: Indications of both CMV infection and matching HLA type were provided by public TCR beta signatures. The study, taken as a whole, reports: Cumulative frequency of public TCR beta families picked out carriers of CMV plus the relevant HLA. HLA-C-restricted CMV clonotypes gave the most frequent clonotype in two of eight donors.

TCRdb recomputed calls from the reads with MiXCR, one row per CDR3 protein. The sample shows about 68,000 distinct CDR3 sequences, approximately 24% of them seen only once. After removal of 4 bases from V and 2 bases from J, the junction contained 1 base not matched to a gene. Looked up from germline, CDR1 is LGHDT and CDR2 is YNNKEL (reference sequence). The CDR3 consists of 14 residues. In the case of this clonotype: The antigen is not known.

The sample taken for sequencing was PBMCs, sequenced either directly or after in vitro stimulation (not recorded which). The origin of this receptor is a human donor in good health (CMV status not recorded). Some clones in this sample may be carry-over from other donors' samples. The V and J genes are TRBV3-1 and TRBJ2-5; 10 bases fit TRBD2. This chain's CDR3 is CASSRLAGQETQYF. CDR3 in DNA: TGTGCCAGCAGCCGACTAGCGGGTCAAGAGACCCAGTACTTC.